The next 14 T cell receptor beta chains were all read from a single sample in a study of cytomegalovirus exposure and HLA in healthy donors. The PCR was carried out with 60 Vbeta primers and 13 Jbeta primers. Libraries were prepared by immunoSEQ multiplex PCR; TCRdb keeps only in-frame clonotypes and omits some of them. This table holds 140,000 to 150,000 clones, roughly 80% found once. Sequencing was carried out using PBMCs. All receptors derive from a man aged 35 to 55 in good health and CMV-seronegative.

The CDR3 nucleotides read TGTGCCAGCAGTTACCTCACTAGCGGTGAGCAGTTCTTC. Encoded protein: CASSYLTSGEQFF. V and J are TRBV6-5 and TRBJ2-1; 8 nucleotides agree with TRBD2. The CDR3 sequence is 13 residues long. The junction had 3 bases not matched to a gene; V was cut back by 2 bases and J by 9 bases. In germline, CDR1 is MNHEY, CDR2 SVGAGI.

This clone was counted only a few times. This chain's CDR3 is CASQTLGRTTSTDTQYF. The CDR3 DNA sequence: TGCGCCAGCCAAACGCTTGGGCGGACTACCAGCACAGATACGCAGTATTTT. The V and J genes are TRBV10-2 and TRBJ2-3; D might be TRBD2 (6 bases). Germline values: CDR1 WSHSY, CDR2 SAAADI. V shed 8 bases and J shed 0 bases, with 21 bases lying between them. The CDR3 has 17 amino acids.

The V call is TRBV7-8, the J call TRBJ2-4; possible D gene TRBD2, 5 bases. V dropped 1 base and J dropped 1 base, with 8 bases sitting between them. The CDR3 contains 15 residues. The germline V gene has CDR1 SGHVS and CDR2 FQNEAQ. The CDR3 region has the DNA TGTGCCAGCAGCTTAGTAGGCGGGGCCAAAAACATTCAGTACTTC. This encodes CASSLVGGAKNIQYF.

The chain employs TRBV19 and TRBJ2-3; 7 nucleotides match TRBD1. The junction had 7 bases not matched to a gene; V was cut back by 5 bases and J by 2 bases. From germline, CDR1 is LNHDA and CDR2 SQIVND (reference sequence). The CDR3 extends over 15 amino acids. The CDR3, as DNA: TGTGCCAGTAGTGAACCGGGACAGTACACAGATACGCAGTATTTT. Residues: CASSEPGQYTDTQYF.

The genes are TRBV18 and TRBJ1-4; D might be TRBD1 (5 bases). Germline lookup yields CDR1 KGHSH and CDR2 LQKENI. With 2 bases removed from V and 6 bases from J, the gap between germline ends came to 10 bases. The length of the CDR3 is 14 residues. The CDR3, as DNA: TGTGCCAGCTCACCATGGCAGGGTGATGAAAAACTGTTTTTT. Its translation: CASSPWQGDEKLFF.

This sequence joins TRBV5-1 and TRBJ2-1, with 8 bases lining up with TRBD1. Germline CDR1 reads SGHRS; CDR2 reads YFSETQ. V trimming: 3 bases; J trimming: 2 bases; junction bases outside the gene matches: 4. The CDR3 spans 15 residues. The CDR3, as DNA: TGCGCCAGCAGCTCTACAGGGGGGACCTACAATGAGCAGTTCTTC. Translated, it gives CASSSTGGTYNEQFF.

The genes are TRBV25-1 and TRBJ1-5; D uncertain. CDR1 and CDR2 (germline): MGHDK, SYGVNS. The germline V and J ends were trimmed by 3 bases and 7 bases, with 10 bases remaining between them. This CDR3 contains 13 residues. The CDR3 here is CASSDTGVQPQHF. The CDR3 DNA is TGTGCCAGCAGTGACACCGGTGTACAGCCCCAGCATTTT.

This rearrangement joins TRBV5-6 to TRBJ1-2; 10 bases line up with TRBD1. The germline CDR1 and CDR2 sequences are SGHDT and YYEEEE. This CDR3 region has 15 residues. Trimming removed 6 bases from V and 2 bases from J; junction bases left unmatched: 7. Here the CDR3 DNA reads TGTGCCAGCATAGGTCCGGGACAGGGGAACTATGGCTACACCTTC. As protein: CASIGPGQGNYGYTF.

The V gene is TRBV27, the J gene TRBJ2-1; 8 bases are a match to TRBD1. Germline trimming cut 7 bases from V and 9 bases from J; bases unmatched to any gene: 14. There are 15 residues in the CDR3. CDR1 and CDR2 (germline): MNHEY, SMNVEV (reference sequence). CDR3 nucleotides: TGTGCCAGCACTCGCCGGAGTCAGGGGGCGGGTGAGCAGTTCTTC. It specifies CASTRRSQGAGEQFF.

This clone turned up a few times. The genes are TRBV5-1 and TRBJ2-1; the D gene is possibly TRBD2 (7 bases). V shed 6 bases and J shed 0 bases, with 13 bases lying between them. Germline values: CDR1 SGHRS, CDR2 YFSETQ. This CDR3 has 15 residues. The CDR3 region is CASNEGGSSYNEQFF. The CDR3 DNA is TGCGCCAGCAACGAGGGGGGGAGCTCCTACAATGAGCAGTTCTTC.

Of note for this clone: One end of the junction is discordant with germline, which a read error may explain. This chain uses TRBV7-7 with TRBJ2-7; D unresolved. Looked up from germline, CDR1 is SSHAT and CDR2 is FNYEAQ (reference sequence). The CDR3 spans 15 residues. The DNA for the CDR3 is TGTGCTAGCAGCTTAGTTTCCGCCAGGCGCTACGAGCAGTACTTC. Amino acids: CASSLVSARRYEQYF.

The gene calls are TRBV19 and TRBJ2-1; the D gene is possibly TRBD2 (5 bases). Trimming pared 1 base from V and 2 bases from J, leaving 6 bases between. Germline V gene lookup returns CDR1 LNHDA and CDR2 SQIVND (reference sequence). This CDR3 contains 14 residues. The CDR3 coding sequence is TGTGCCAGTAGTATAGTAGCGACCTACAATGAGCAGTTCTTC. Translation: CASSIVATYNEQFF.

The V and J genes are TRBV18 and TRBJ2-5; TRBD1 matches at 7 bases. This CDR3 contains 15 residues. V lost 4 bases to trimming and J lost 2 bases; unmatched junction nucleotides: 7. The V gene's germline CDR1 is KGHSH and CDR2 LQKENI. The CDR3 bases are TGTGCCAGCTCACTCCAGACAGGGTCTCAAGAGACCCAGTACTTC. Translated: CASSLQTGSQETQYF.

This clone was detected only a few times. This chain's CDR3 is CASSRQLAASQETQYF. The CDR3 DNA is TGTGCCAGCAGCCGCCAACTAGCGGCGTCCCAAGAGACCCAGTACTTC. The chain couples TRBV5-5 to TRBJ2-5; 8 bases are a match to TRBD2. CDR3 length: 16 amino acids. V was pared by 4 bases and J by 1 base, with 9 bases of the junction left unmatched. Germline CDR1 and CDR2: SGHKS and YYEKEE (reference sequence).